This TCR beta chain was sequenced during a study of blood T cell repertoires in COVID-19 (TCRdb year 2020). About the full investigation: The collaborator samples originated in the United States, Italy and Spain and spanned the acute and convalescent phases of COVID-19. The prospective study material was composed of cDNA or gDNA derived from T cells, B-cell-depleted T cells, or PBMCs. The samples were drawn from the first 160 participants of the ongoing ImmuneRACE study and from 950 to 1,500 subjects provided by 6 global collaborators. The sample metadata nearly always contained a de-identified subject ID, COVID-19 status, age in years and sex. The dataset comprised deeply sampled blood TCRbeta repertoires from subjects exposed to, actively infected with, or recovered from COVID-19. Where available, HLA class I and class II types were taken from metadata supplied by the sample provider and were not determined by assay-based typing. The repertoires were released in a freely available public database meant as a resource for research on the immune response to SARS-CoV-2. Study-level results and caveats: Clinical and demographic metadata were provided uncurated, with the amount varying by source and participant.

Note on this clone: Its binding antigen is unknown. Base qualities were left out, and no much larger clone turns up one base away.

TCRbeta CDR3 regions were amplified from genomic DNA by means of the immunoSEQ Assay, a bias-controlled multiplex PCR. As for the original processing: The number of nucleated cells in each sample was estimated by amplification of reference gene primers within the assay. To quantify the absolute abundance of each unique TCRbeta CDR3 rearrangement, sequence reads were collapsed and filtered. For each sample, productive Simpson clonality was calculated as the square root of Simpson's diversity index across productive rearrangements. The source is immuneACCESS, and TCRdb retained only in-frame sequences with V and J called. Part of the clones is not carried over; for the studies checked, unresolved V genes explain less than half of this, and the remainder is unexplained. V and J calls plus clone size are reproduced from that table; the DNA served to infer D and trimming. Counted in this sample were about 120,000 clones; approximately 87% of them appeared once. Roughly 3.9% of the sample goes to the ten largest clones.

V and J lose 4 bases and 1 base, and a span of 13 bases separates them. The CDR3, cysteine through phenylalanine, is 15 amino acids long. Just CDR3 DNA is preserved here, 45 bases in frame from base 1. CDR1 SGHNT and CDR2 YYREEE were looked up in the germline V gene (reference sequence). Whole blood was collected in K2EDTA tubes by collaborating institutions according to the institutions' own protocols. For TCRbeta analysis, collaborators shipped samples in one of three forms: frozen whole blood, isolated PBMCs, or DNA extracted from either of those sample types. This chain is built from TRBV5-4 and TRBJ2-3, with no reliable assignment of the D segment. The specimen sequenced was peripheral blood. The receptor was isolated from a man in his 60s with acute or convalescent COVID-19. The CDR3 corresponds to CASSLPTVGTDTQYF. The sequence in DNA is TGTGCCAGCAGCCTTCCTACCGTAGGCACAGATACGCAGTATTTT.